The clone carrying this T cell receptor (beta chain) was counted a single time. The data belong to a study of blood T cell repertoires in COVID-19. Study summary: Some COVID-19 samples were acute and others convalescent; all came from the United States, Italy and Spain. T cells, B-cell-depleted T cells, or PBMCs supplied cDNA or gDNA.

In Seattle, patients joined the study during active infection and were tracked longitudinally. Original analysis: Quantification of nucleated cells was approximated via reference gene primer amplification. The method was immunoSEQ multiplex PCR; TCRdb's version includes in-frame clones alone and lacks a portion of them. V, J and clone size reflect that table, while D and trimming were determined from the DNA. The data show roughly 100,000 clones, about nine tenths seen once. The germline V gene has CDR1 SQVTM and CDR2 ANQGSEA. CDR3 size: 12 residues. Trimming left V 4 bases short and J 8 bases short, with 14 bases between.

The source of this sequence is a woman between 50 and 59 years old with COVID-19, enrolled during active disease. The chain employs TRBV29-1 and TRBJ2-5, with a possible D match to TRBD1 (5 bases). The material sequenced was peripheral blood. CDR3 coding DNA: TGCAGCGTTGTGGGGCAGGTCAGCACCCAGTACTTC. Translating gives CSVVGQVSTQYF.